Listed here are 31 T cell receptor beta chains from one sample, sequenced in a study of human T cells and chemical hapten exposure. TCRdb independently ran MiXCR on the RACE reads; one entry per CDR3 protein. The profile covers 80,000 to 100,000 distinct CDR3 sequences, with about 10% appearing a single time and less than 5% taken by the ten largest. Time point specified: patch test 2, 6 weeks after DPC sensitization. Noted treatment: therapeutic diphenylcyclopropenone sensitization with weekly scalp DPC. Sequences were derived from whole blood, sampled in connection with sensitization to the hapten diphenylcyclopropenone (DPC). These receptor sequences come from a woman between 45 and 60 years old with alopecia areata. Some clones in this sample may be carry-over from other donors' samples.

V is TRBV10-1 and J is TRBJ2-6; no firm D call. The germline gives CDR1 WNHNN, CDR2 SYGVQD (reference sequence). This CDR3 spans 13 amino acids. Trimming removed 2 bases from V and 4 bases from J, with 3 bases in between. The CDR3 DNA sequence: TGCGCCAGCAGTGAGACCGGGGCCAACGTCCTGACTTTC. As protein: CASSETGANVLTF.

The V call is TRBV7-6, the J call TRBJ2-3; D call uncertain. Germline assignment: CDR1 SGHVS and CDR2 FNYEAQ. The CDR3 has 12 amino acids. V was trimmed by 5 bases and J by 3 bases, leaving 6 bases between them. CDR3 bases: TGTGCCAGCAGCCGTAGGACAGATACGCAGTATTTT. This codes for CASSRRTDTQYF.

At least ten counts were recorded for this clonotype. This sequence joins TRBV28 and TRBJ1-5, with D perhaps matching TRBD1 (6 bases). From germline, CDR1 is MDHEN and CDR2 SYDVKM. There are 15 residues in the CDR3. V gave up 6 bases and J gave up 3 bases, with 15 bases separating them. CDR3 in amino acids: CASRVPQGPNQPQHF. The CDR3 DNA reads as TGTGCCAGCAGAGTACCACAGGGTCCCAATCAGCCCCAGCATTTT.

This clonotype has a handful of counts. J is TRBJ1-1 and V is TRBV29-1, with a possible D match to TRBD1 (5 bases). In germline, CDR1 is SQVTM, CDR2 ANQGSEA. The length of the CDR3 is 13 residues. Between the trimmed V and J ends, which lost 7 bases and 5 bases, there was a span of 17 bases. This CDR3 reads CSASVGGGTEAFF. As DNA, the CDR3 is TGCAGCGCCTCAGTAGGCGGGGGGACTGAAGCTTTCTTT.

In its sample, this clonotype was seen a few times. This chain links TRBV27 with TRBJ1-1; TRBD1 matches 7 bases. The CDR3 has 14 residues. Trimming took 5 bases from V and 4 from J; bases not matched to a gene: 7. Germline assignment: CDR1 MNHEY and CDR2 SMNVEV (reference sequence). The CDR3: CASSRQGIGTEAFF. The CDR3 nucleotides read TGTGCCAGCAGTAGACAGGGAATCGGCACTGAAGCTTTCTTT.

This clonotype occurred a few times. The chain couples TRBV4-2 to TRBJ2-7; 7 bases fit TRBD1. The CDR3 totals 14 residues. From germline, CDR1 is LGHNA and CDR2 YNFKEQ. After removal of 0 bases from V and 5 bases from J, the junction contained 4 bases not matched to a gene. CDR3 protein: CASSQETGSNEQYF. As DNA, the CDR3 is TGTGCCAGCAGCCAAGAGACAGGGAGCAACGAGCAGTACTTC.

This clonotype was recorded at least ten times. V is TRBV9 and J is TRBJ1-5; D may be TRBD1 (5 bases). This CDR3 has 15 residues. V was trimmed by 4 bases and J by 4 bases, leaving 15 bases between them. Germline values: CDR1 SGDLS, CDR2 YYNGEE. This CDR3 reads CASSRDAGGNQPQHF. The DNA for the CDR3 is TGTGCCAGCAGCCGCGACGCCGGGGGGAATCAGCCCCAGCATTTT. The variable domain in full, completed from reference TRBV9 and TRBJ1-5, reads DSGVTQTPKHLITATGQRVTLRCSPRSGDLSVYWYQQSLDQGLQFLIQYYNGEERAKGNILERFSAQQFPDLHSELNLSSLELGDSALYFCASSRDAGGNQPQHFGDGTRLSIL.

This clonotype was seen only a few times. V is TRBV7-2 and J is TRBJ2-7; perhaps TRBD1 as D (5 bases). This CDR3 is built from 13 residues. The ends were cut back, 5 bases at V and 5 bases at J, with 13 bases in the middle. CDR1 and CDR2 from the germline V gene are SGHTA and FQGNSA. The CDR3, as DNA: TGTGCCAGCAGCGGGCAGGGTCGCAACGAGCAGTACTTC. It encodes CASSGQGRNEQYF.

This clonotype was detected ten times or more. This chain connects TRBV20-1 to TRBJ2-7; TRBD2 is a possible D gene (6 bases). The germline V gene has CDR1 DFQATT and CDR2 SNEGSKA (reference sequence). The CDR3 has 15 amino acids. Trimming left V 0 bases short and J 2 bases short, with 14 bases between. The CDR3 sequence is CSARDSSGQTYEQYF. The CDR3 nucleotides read TGCAGTGCTAGAGATAGTAGCGGCCAAACCTACGAGCAGTACTTC.

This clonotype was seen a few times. The CDR3: CASRTSGSYEQFF. CDR3 in DNA: TGTGCCAGCAGGACTAGCGGGAGTTATGAGCAGTTCTTC. The rearrangement links TRBV6-5 to TRBJ2-1, with TRBD2 identical over 12 bases. CDR3 size: 13 residues. Germline trimming cut 6 bases from V and 8 bases from J; bases unmatched to any gene: 2. CDR1 MNHEY and CDR2 SVGAGI come from the germline V gene.

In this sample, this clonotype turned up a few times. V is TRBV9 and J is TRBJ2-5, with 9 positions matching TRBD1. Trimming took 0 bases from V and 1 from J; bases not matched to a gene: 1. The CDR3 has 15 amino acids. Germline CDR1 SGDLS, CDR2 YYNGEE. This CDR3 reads CASSVGTGVQETQYF. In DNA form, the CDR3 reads TGTGCCAGCAGCGTAGGGACAGGGGTCCAAGAGACCCAGTACTTC.

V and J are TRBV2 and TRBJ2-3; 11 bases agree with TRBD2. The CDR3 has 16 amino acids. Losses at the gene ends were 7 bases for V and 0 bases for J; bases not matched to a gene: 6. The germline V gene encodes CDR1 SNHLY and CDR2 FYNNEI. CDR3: CASTTGLAVSTDTQYF. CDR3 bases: TGTGCCAGCACAACGGGACTAGCGGTCAGCACAGATACGCAGTATTTT.

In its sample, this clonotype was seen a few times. This CDR3 reads CASSLGQRDYNEQFF. The CDR3 DNA is TGCGCCAGCAGCTTGGGTCAGCGTGATTACAATGAGCAGTTCTTC. The V gene is TRBV5-1, the J gene TRBJ2-1; D unclear. Trimming left V 0 bases short and J 4 bases short, with 11 bases between. Per the germline V gene, CDR1 is SGHRS and CDR2 is YFSETQ. There are 15 residues in the CDR3.

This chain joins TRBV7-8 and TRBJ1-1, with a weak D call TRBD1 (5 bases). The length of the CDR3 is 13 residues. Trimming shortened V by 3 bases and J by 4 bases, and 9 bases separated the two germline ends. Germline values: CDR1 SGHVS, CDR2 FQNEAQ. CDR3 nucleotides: TGTGCCAGCAGCTTCAGGGTTGCCACTGAAGCTTTCTTT. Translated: CASSFRVATEAFF.

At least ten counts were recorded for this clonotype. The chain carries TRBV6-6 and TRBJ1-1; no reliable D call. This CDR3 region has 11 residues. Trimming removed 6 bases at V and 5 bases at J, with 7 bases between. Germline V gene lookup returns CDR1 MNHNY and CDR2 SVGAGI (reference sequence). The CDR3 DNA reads TGTGCCAGCAGGGGTGAGACTGAAGCTTTCTTT. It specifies CASRGETEAFF.

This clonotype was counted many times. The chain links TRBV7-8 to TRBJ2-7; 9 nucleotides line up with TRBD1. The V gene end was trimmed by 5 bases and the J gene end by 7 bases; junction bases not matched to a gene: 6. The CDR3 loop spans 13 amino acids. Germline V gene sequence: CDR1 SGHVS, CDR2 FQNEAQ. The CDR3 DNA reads TGTGCCAGCAGCGAGGGACAGGGTTGGGAGCAGTACTTC. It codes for CASSEGQGWEQYF.

The CDR3 spells CASIKGGGNQPQHF. The CDR3 DNA follows: TGTGCCAGCATCAAGGGGGGTGGCAATCAGCCCCAGCATTTT. The rearrangement joins TRBV28 to TRBJ1-5; D perhaps matches TRBD1 (6 bases). Trimming stripped 7 bases from V and 2 bases from J, with 12 bases between. The CDR3 is 14 amino acids. CDR1 is MDHEN, CDR2 SYDVKM, per germline.

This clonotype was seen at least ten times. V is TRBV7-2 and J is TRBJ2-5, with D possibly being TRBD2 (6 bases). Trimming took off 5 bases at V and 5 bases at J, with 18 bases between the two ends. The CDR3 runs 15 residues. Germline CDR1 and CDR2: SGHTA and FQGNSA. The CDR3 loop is CASSIGGRKRETQYF. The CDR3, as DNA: TGTGCCAGCAGCATCGGAGGGAGGAAAAGGGAGACCCAGTACTTC.

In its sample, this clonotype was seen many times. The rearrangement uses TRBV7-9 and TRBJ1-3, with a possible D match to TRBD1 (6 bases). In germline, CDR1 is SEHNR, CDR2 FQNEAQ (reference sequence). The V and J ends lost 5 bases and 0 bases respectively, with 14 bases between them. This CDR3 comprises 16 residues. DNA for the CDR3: TGTGCCAGCAGCCCCCCGGGGGCGAGCTCTGGAAACACCATATATTTT. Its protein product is CASSPPGASSGNTIYF.

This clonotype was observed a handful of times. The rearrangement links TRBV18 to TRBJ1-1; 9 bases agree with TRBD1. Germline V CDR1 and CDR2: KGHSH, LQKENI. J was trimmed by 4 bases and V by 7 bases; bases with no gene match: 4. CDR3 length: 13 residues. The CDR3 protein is CASCPGQGTEAFF. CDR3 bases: TGTGCCAGCTGTCCGGGACAGGGCACTGAAGCTTTCTTT.

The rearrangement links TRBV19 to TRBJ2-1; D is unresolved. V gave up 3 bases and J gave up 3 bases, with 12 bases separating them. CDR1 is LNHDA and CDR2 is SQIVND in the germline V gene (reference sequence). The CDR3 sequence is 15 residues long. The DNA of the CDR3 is TGTGCCAGTAGTATTGGAGCTGAAAACTACAATGAGCAGTTCTTC. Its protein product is CASSIGAENYNEQFF.

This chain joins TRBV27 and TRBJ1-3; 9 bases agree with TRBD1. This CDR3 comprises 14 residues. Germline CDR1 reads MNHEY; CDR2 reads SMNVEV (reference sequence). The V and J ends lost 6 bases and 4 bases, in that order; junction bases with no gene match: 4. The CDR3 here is CASSRGQGGNTIYF. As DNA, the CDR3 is TGTGCCAGCAGCCGGGGACAGGGAGGAAACACCATATATTTT.

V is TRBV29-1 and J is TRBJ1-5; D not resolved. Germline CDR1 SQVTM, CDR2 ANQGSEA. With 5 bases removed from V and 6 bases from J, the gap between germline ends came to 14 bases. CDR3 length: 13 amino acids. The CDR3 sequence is CSVTDGAGQPQHF. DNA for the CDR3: TGCAGCGTTACTGACGGAGCAGGTCAGCCCCAGCATTTT. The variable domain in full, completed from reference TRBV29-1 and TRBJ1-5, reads SAVISQKPSRDICQRGTSLTIQCQVDSQVTMMFWYRQQPGQSLTLIATANQGSEATYESGFVIDKFPISRPNLTFSTLTVSNMSPEDSSIYLCSVTDGAGQPQHFGDGTRLSIL.

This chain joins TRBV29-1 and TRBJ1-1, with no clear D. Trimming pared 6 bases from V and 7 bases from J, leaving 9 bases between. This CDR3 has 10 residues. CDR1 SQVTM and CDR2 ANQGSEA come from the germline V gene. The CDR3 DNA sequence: TGCAGCGTATACAGCTATGAAGCTTTCTTT. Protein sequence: CSVYSYEAFF.

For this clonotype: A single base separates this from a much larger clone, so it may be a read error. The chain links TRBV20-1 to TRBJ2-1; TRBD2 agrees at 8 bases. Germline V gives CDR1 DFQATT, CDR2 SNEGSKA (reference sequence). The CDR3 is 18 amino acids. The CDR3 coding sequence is TGCAGTGCTAGGGGTCGATCTAGCGGGCAGATCTACTACAAGGAGCAGTTCTTC. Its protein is CSARGRSSGQIYYKEQFF.

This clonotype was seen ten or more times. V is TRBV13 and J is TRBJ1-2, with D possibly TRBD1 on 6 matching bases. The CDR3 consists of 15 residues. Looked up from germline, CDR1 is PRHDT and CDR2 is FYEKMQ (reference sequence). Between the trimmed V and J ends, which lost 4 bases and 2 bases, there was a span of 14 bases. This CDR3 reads CASSSGTPSNYGYTF. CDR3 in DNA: TGTGCCAGCAGCTCCGGGACACCATCGAACTATGGCTACACCTTC.

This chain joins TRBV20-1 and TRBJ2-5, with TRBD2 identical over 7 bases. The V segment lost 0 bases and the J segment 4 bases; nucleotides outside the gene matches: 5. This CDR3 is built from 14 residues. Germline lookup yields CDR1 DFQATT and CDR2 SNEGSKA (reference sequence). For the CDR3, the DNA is TGCAGTGCTAGAGATGCGGGAGCAGCAGAGACCCAGTACTTC. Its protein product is CSARDAGAAETQYF.

The CDR3 is CAWSVLASGEGTQYF. In DNA, the CDR3 is TGTGCCTGGAGTGTACTGGCTAGCGGCGAGGGGACCCAGTACTTC. V usage is TRBV30 and J usage is TRBJ2-5; 7 positions match TRBD2. The V and J ends lost 0 bases and 7 bases, in that order; junction bases with no gene match: 11. The germline gives CDR1 GTSNPN, CDR2 SVGIG (reference sequence). This CDR3 is built from 15 residues.

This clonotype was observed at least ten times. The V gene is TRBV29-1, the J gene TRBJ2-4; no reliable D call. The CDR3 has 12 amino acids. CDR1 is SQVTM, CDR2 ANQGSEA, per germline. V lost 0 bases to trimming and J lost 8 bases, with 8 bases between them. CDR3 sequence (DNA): TGCAGCGTTGAAGAGGGTCGGGACATTCAGTACTTC. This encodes CSVEEGRDIQYF.

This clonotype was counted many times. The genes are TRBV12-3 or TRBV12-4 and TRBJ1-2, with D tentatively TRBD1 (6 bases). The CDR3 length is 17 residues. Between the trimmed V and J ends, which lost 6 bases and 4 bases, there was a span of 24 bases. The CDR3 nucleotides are TGTGCCAGCAGATCTCGGGGGGCGAGGGGGGTGAGCTATGGCTACACCTTC. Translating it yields CASRSRGARGVSYGYTF.

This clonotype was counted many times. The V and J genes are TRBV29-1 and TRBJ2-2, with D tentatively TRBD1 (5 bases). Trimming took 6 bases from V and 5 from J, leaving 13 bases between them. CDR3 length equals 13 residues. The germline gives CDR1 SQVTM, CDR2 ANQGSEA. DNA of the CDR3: TGCAGCGTCACGACAGTAAGGACCGGGGAGCTGTTTTTT. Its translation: CSVTTVRTGELFF.